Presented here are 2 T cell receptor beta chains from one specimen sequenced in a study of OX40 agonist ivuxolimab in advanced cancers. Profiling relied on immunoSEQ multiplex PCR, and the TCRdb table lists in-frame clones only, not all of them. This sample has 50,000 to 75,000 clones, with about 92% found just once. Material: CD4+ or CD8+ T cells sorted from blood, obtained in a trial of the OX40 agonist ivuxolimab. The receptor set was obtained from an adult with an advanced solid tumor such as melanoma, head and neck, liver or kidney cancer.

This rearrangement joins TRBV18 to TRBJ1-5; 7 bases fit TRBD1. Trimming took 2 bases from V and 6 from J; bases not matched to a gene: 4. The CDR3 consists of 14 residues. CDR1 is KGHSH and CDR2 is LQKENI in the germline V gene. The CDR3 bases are TGTGCCAGCTCACCATCGGCAGGGGGTCAGCCCCAGCATTTT. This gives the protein CASSPSAGGQPQHF.

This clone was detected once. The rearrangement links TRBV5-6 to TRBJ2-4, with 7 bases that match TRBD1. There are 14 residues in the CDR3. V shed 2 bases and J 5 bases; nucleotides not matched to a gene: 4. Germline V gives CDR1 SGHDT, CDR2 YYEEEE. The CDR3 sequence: CASSFEGAENIQYF. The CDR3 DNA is TGTGCCAGCAGCTTCGAGGGGGCGGAAAACATTCAGTACTTC.